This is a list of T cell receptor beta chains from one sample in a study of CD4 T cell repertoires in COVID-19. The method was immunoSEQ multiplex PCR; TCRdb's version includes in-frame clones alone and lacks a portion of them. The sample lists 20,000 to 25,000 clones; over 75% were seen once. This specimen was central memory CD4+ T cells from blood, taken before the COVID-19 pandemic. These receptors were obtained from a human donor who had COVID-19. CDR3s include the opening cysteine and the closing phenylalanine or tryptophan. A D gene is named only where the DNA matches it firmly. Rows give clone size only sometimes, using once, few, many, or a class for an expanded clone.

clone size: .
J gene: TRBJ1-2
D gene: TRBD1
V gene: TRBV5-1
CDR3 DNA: TGCGCCAGCAACCAAGGGGGCTCGGGCTATGGCTACACCTTC
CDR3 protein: CASNQGGSGYGYTF

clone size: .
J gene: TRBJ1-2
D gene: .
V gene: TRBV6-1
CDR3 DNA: TGTGCCAGCAGTGAGGCAGGGGAGTCCTATGGCTACACCTTC
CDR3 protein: CASSEAGESYGYTF

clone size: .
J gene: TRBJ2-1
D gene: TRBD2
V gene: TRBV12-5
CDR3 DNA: TGTGCTAGTGGTTTGGTACGCAGCGGGAGGAGTGAGCAGTTCTTC
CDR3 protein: CASGLVRSGRSEQFF

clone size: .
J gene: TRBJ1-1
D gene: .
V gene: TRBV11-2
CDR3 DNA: TGTGCCAGCAGCTTACGGAGGGGTGGTGAAGCTTTCTTT
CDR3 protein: CASSLRRGGEAFF

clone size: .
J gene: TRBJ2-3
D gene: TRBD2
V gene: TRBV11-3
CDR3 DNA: TGTGCCAGCAGCCGGGGGGAAGGGAGCACAGATACGCAGTATTTT
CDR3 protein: CASSRGEGSTDTQYF

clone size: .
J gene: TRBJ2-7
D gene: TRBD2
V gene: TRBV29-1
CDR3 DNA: TGCAGCGTTGATGAACGGGTTGGGGGGGGGCAGTACTTC
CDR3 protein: CSVDERVGGGQYF

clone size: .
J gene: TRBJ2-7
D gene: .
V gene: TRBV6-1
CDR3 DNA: TGTGCCAGCAGGGGGTCGGGACACATCTACGAGCAGTACTTC
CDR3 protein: CASRGSGHIYEQYF

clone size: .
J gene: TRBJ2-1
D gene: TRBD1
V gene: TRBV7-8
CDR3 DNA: TGTGCCAGCAGCCTAGGACAGGGTTACAATGAGCAGTTCTTC
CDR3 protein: CASSLGQGYNEQFF

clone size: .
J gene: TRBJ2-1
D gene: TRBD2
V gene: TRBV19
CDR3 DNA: TGTGCCAGTAGTATTATAGCGGGAGGGCCTGATGAGCAGTTCTTC
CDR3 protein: CASSIIAGGPDEQFF

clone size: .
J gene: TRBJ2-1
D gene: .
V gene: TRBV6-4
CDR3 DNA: TGTGCCAGCAGTTCAGGAGGGCGTCACAATGAGCAGTTCTTC
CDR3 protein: CASSSGGRHNEQFF

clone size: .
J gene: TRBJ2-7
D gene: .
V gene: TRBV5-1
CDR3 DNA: TGCGCCAGCAGCTTGGGGCTTGTAACTCAGGGGAGCTCCTACGAGCAGTACTTC
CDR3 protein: CASSLGLVTQGSSYEQYF

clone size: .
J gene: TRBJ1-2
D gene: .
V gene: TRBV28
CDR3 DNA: TGTGCCAGCAGTTTACAGAAACGGGGTTATGGCTACACCTTC
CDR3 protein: CASSLQKRGYGYTF

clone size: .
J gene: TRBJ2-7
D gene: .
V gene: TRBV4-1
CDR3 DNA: TGCGCCAGCAGCCAAGACTCACGGCAGGGAAATATAGAGCAGTACTTC
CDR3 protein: CASSQDSRQGNIEQYF

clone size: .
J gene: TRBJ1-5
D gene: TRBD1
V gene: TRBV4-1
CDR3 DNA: TGCGCCAGCAGCCAGGACCAAAACAGGGGAGCTCAGCCCCAGCATTTT
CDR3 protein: CASSQDQNRGAQPQHF

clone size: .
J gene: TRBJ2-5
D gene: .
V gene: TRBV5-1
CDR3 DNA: TGCGCCAGCAGCCCGGTGACTGGGTCCCAAGAGACCCAGTACTTC
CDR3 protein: CASSPVTGSQETQYF

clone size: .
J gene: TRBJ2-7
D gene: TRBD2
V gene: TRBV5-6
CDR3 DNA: TGTGCCAGCTGGCGACTAGCGGTAGGCGAGCAGTACTTC
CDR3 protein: CASWRLAVGEQYF

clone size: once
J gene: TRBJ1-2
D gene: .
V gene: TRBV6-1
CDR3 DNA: TGTGCCAGCAGTGAACAGGGAGGGTATGGCTACACCTTC
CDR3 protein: CASSEQGGYGYTF

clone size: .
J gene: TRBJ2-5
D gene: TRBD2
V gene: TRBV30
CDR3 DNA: TGTGCCTGGGCTCGACTAGCGGGGTTCCAAGAGACCCAGTACTTC
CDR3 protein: CAWARLAGFQETQYF

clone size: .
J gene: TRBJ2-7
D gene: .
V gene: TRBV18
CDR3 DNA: TGTGCCGGTTCGGCTAGCTCCTACGAGCAGTACTTC
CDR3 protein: CAGSASSYEQYF

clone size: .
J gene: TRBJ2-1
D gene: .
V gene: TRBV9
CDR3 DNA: TGTGCCAGCAGCGGAAACTCGGGATTAGTTCGTCACAATGAGCAGTTCTTC
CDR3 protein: CASSGNSGLVRHNEQFF

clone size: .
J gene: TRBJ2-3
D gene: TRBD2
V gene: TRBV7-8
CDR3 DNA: TGTGCCAGCAGCAGGCGGGGGGGCCGAAGTGCAGATACGCAGTATTTT
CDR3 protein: CASSRRGGRSADTQYF

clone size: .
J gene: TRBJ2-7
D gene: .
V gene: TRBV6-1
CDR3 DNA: TGTGCCAGCAGCGATTATCCCCGCGGCGAGCAGTACTTC
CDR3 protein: CASSDYPRGEQYF

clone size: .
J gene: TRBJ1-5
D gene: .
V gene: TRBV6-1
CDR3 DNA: TGTGCCAGGGCATCCCAGTTCCATCAGCCCCAGCATTTT
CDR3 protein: CARASQFHQPQHF

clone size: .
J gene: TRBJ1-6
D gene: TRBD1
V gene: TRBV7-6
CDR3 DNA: TGTGCCAGCAGCTGGGACAGGGATGTTGGTAGATCACCCCTCCACTTT
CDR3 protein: CASSWDRDVGRSPLHF

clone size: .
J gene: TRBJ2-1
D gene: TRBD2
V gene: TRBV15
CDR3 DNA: TGTGCCACCAGCAGTGGGGGGGGACTAGCCCATGAGCAGTTCTTC
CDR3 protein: CATSSGGGLAHEQFF

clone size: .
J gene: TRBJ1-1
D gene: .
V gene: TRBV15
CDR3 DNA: TGTGCCACCACCCCGGACAGATCGGCTGAAGCTTTCTTT
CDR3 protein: CATTPDRSAEAFF

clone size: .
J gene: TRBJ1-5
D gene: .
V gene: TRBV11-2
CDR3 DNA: TGTGCCAGCAGCTTGGGCAGCTATCAGCCCCAGCATTTT
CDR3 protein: CASSLGSYQPQHF

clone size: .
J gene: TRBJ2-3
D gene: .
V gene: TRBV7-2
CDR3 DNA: TGTGCCAGCAGCCCCGGGGGGCGGCTCCCGGAGTATTTT
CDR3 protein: CASSPGGRLPEYF

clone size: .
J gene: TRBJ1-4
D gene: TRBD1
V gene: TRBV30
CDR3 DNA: TGTGCCTGGAGCGGACAGGCGAATGAAAAACTGTTTTTT
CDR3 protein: CAWSGQANEKLFF

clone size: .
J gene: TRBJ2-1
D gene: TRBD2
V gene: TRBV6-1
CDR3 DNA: TGTGCCAGCAGTGAGCTCCGGGGGGAGAGGCGGCAGTTCTTC
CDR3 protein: CASSELRGERRQFF

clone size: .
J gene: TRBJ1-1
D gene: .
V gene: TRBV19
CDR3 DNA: TGTGCCAGTAGTAAGGTGGCGGGGAACACTGAAGCTTTCTTT
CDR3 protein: CASSKVAGNTEAFF

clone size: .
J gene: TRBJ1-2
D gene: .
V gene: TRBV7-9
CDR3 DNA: TGTGCCAGCAGCTTCGATGGGGGGAGACTTAACTATGGCTACACCTTC
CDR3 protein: CASSFDGGRLNYGYTF